This paragraph covers one TCR beta chain sequence. V was cut by 8 bases and J by 0 bases, with 12 bases left in between. Germline values: CDR1 MDHEN, CDR2 SYDVKM. The CDR3 extends over 14 amino acids. These data come from a study of OX40 agonist ivuxolimab in advanced cancers. Study-level background: Each dose-escalation patient presented with hepatocellular carcinoma, melanoma, renal cell or head and neck cancer.

The table came from immunoSEQ multiplex PCR; TCRdb's copy has only in-frame clones and leaves some out. The sample carries roughly 86,000 clones, 75% to 95% recorded once. The V call is TRBV28, the J call TRBJ2-3; D is uncertain. Sequences were derived from CD4+ or CD8+ T cells sorted from blood, sampled in a trial of the OX40 agonist ivuxolimab. The sequence came from an adult with an advanced solid tumor such as melanoma, head and neck, liver or kidney cancer. The CDR3 sequence is CASSWAGSTDTQYF. Here the CDR3 DNA reads TGTGCCAGCTCCTGGGCAGGTAGCACAGATACGCAGTATTTT.